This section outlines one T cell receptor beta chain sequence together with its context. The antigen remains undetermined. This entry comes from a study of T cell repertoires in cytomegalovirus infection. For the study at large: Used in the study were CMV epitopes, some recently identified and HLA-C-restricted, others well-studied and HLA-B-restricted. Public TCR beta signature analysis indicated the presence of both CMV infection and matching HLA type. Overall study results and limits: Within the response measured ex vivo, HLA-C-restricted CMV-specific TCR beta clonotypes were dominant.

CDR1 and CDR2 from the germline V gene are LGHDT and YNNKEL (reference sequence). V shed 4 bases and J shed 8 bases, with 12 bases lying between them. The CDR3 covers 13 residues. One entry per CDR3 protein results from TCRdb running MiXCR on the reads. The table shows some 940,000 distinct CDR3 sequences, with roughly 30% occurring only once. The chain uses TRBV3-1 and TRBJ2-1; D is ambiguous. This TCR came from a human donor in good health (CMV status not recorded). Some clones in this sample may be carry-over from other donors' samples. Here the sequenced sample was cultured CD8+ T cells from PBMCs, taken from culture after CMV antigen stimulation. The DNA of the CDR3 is TGTGCCAGCAGCCCCCCTCTCGGAGATGAGCAGTTCTTC. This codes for CASSPPLGDEQFF.